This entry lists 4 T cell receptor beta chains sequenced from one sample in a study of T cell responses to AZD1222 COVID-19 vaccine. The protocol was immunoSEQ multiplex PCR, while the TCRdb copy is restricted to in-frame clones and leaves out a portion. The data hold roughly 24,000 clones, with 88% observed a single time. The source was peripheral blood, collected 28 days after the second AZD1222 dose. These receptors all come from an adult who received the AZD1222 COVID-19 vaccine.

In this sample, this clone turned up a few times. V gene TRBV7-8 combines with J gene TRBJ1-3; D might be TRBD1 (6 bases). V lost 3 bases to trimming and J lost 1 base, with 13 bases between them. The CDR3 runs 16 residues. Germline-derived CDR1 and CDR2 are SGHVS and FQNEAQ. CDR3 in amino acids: CASSFNSQGSGNTIYF. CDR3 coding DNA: TGTGCCAGCAGCTTCAACTCACAGGGATCTGGAAACACCATATATTTT.

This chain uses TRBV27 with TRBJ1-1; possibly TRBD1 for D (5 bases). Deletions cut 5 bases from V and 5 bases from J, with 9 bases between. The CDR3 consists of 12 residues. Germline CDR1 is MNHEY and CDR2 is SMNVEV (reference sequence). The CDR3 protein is CASSRWGTEAFF. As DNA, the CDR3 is TGTGCCAGCAGTAGATGGGGGACTGAAGCTTTCTTT.

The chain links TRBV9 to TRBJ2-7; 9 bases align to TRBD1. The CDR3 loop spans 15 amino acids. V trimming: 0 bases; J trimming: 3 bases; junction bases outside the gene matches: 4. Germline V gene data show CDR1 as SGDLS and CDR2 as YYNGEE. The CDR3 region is CASSVGQGGLYEQYF. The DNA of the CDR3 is TGTGCCAGCAGCGTAGGACAGGGGGGACTCTACGAGCAGTACTTC.

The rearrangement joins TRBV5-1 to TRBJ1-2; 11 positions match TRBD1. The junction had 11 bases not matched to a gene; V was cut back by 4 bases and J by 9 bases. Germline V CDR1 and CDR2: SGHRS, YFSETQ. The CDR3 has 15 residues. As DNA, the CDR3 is TGCGCCAGCAGCCAACCGGGACAGGGGGGTTCGAGCTACACCTTC. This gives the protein CASSQPGQGGSSYTF.